The next 20 T cell receptor beta chains were all read from a single sample in a study of human T cells and chemical hapten exposure. TCRdb processed the RACE reads anew with MiXCR; each CDR3 protein has one entry. The profile shows roughly 380,000 distinct CDR3 sequences, under 6.5% of them singletons. As to time point: patch test 2, 6 weeks after DPC sensitization. Described treatment: therapeutic diphenylcyclopropenone sensitization with weekly scalp DPC. This material consisted of whole blood, taken in connection with sensitization to the hapten diphenylcyclopropenone (DPC). The receptors derive from a woman under 30 with alopecia areata. Some clones in this sample may be carry-over from other donors' samples.

The V and J genes are TRBV5-1 and TRBJ2-7; the D gene is possibly TRBD1 (6 bases). CDR3 length: 15 residues. Germline V gene data show CDR1 as SGHRS and CDR2 as YFSETQ. V was clipped by 4 bases and J by 0 bases, with 14 bases between them. The DNA for the CDR3 is TGCGCCAGCAGCGAACAGGGAAGAGTCTCCTACGAGCAGTACTTC. It translates to CASSEQGRVSYEQYF. Drawing the rest from reference TRBV5-1 and TRBJ2-7, the complete variable domain is KAGVTQTPRYLIKTRGQQVTLSCSPISGHRSVSWYQQTPGQGLQFLFEYFSETQRNKGNFPGRFSGRQFSNSRSEMNVSTLELGDSALYLCASSEQGRVSYEQYFGPGTRLTVT.

This clonotype has at least ten counts. V usage is TRBV6-2 or TRBV6-3 and J usage is TRBJ1-2; 9 nucleotides align to TRBD1. V gave up 6 bases and J gave up 8 bases; unmatched junction bases: 7. The CDR3 is made up of 13 amino acids. Germline CDR1 reads MNHEY; CDR2 reads SVGEGT. The DNA for the CDR3 is TGTGCCAGCAGCTACAGGGGGCTGAACGGCTACACCTTC. It codes for CASSYRGLNGYTF.

This clonotype was detected only a few times. The chain carries TRBV7-9 and TRBJ1-5, with 8 bases matching TRBD1. Germline lookup yields CDR1 SEHNR and CDR2 FQNEAQ (reference sequence). CDR3 length equals 17 residues. V shed 10 bases, J shed 5 bases, and the junction held 19 bases outside the gene matches. CDR3 residues: CATDGQGGPDYHQPQHF. The CDR3 DNA reads TGTGCCACCGATGGACAGGGAGGCCCTGATTATCATCAGCCCCAGCATTTT.

In this sample, this clonotype turned up a few times. CDR3 amino acids: CSAREEKFGGELFF. The CDR3 nucleotides are TGCAGTGCTAGAGAAGAGAAGTTCGGAGGGGAGCTGTTTTTT. The V gene is TRBV20-1, the J gene TRBJ2-2; D not certain. There are 14 residues in the CDR3. V lost 0 bases, J lost 8 bases, and 13 bases lay in between. The germline CDR1 and CDR2 sequences are DFQATT and SNEGSKA (reference sequence).

This clonotype was seen ten or more times. The V call is TRBV7-2, the J call TRBJ1-1, with D unclear. The germline V and J ends were trimmed by 6 bases and 0 bases, with 8 bases remaining between them. CDR1 SGHTA and CDR2 FQGNSA come from the germline V gene. This CDR3 is built from 13 residues. For the CDR3, the DNA is TGTGCCAGCAGTTTTTCAGTGAACACTGAAGCTTTCTTT. Translated: CASSFSVNTEAFF. The full variable domain, in which reference TRBV7-2 and TRBJ1-1 provide the parts outside the CDR3, is GAGVSQSPSNKVTEKGKDVELRCDPISGHTALYWYRQSLGQGLEFLIYFQGNSAPDKSGLPSDRFSAERTGGSVSTLTIQRTQQEDSAVYLCASSFSVNTEAFFGQGTRLTVV.

V and J are TRBV7-2 and TRBJ1-4, with D possibly TRBD1 on 5 matching bases. Between the trimmed V and J ends, which lost 4 bases and 6 bases, there was a span of 15 bases. Germline CDR1 and CDR2: SGHTA and FQGNSA. The CDR3 length is 15 residues. As DNA, the CDR3 is TGTGCCAGCAGCTCCACGCGGGGGTCTTATGAAAAACTGTTTTTT. Protein product: CASSSTRGSYEKLFF.

The chain recombines TRBV14 with TRBJ2-2; no reliable D call. The CDR3 is 15 residues long. The germline V gene has CDR1 SGHDN and CDR2 FVKESK. V lost 0 bases and J lost 6, with 11 bases in between. The chain's CDR3 is CASSQDPQPPGELFF. DNA for the CDR3: TGTGCCAGCAGCCAAGACCCGCAGCCCCCCGGGGAGCTGTTTTTT.

This clonotype was recorded at least ten times. The V and J genes are TRBV2 and TRBJ2-3; D tentatively fits TRBD1 or TRBD2 (5 bases each). CDR1 is SNHLY and CDR2 is FYNNEI in the germline V gene. The CDR3 length is 14 residues. Trimming took 3 bases from V and 1 from J, leaving 8 bases between them. In nucleotides, the CDR3 is TGTGCCAGCAGTGATGTGGGACGCACAGATACGCAGTATTTT. It codes for CASSDVGRTDTQYF. The complete variable domain, with remaining parts taken from reference TRBV2 and TRBJ2-3, reads EPEVTQTPSHQVTQMGQEVILRCVPISNHLYFYWYRQILGQKVEFLVSFYNNEISEKSEIFDDQFSVERPDGSNFTLKIRSTKLEDSAMYFCASSDVGRTDTQYFGPGTRLTVL.

The chain is built from TRBV12-3 or TRBV12-4 and TRBJ1-3, with D possibly TRBD1 on 6 matching bases. The V gene lost 6 bases and the J gene lost 2 bases, with 20 bases spanning the gap. This CDR3 region has 17 residues. The chain's CDR3 is CASRLPRGRGAGNTIYF. The DNA of the CDR3 is TGTGCCAGCAGGCTCCCAAGGGGCAGGGGAGCTGGAAACACCATATATTTT.

This clonotype was found many times. The J gene is TRBJ1-6, the V gene TRBV11-2; a weak D match, TRBD1 (5 bases). V was pared by 5 bases and J by 17 bases, with 19 bases between. Germline CDR1 reads SGHAT; CDR2 reads FQNNGV. The CDR3 consists of 13 residues. The CDR3 sequence: CASSIETQGFIHF. The CDR3, as DNA: TGTGCCAGCAGCATTGAAACTCAGGGTTTCATCCACTTT.

This clonotype has a count of ten or more. The CDR3 DNA is TGTGCCAGCAGCTTTACAGCGGGGGGATACAATGAGCAGTTCTTC. Its protein is CASSFTAGGYNEQFF. V gene TRBV11-2 combines with J gene TRBJ2-1; 9 bases match TRBD2. Trimming removed 3 bases from V and 4 bases from J; junction bases left unmatched: 4. Germline assignment: CDR1 SGHAT and CDR2 FQNNGV. The CDR3 consists of 15 residues.

This clonotype was seen more than once but under ten times. CDR3 amino acids: CASSQEFGDGYTF. The CDR3 nucleotides are TGCGCCAGCAGCCAAGAATTTGGGGACGGCTACACCTTC. The chain links TRBV4-3 to TRBJ1-2, with TRBD1 as a possible D gene (5 bases). Trimming removed 0 bases at V and 8 bases at J, with 10 bases between. CDR1 is LGHNA and CDR2 is YSLEER in the germline V gene. The CDR3 covers 13 residues.

This clonotype was observed a handful of times. V usage is TRBV7-9 and J usage is TRBJ2-6, with D possibly TRBD1 on 6 matching bases. The CDR3 extends over 16 amino acids. Trimming removed 1 base at V and 4 bases at J, with 11 bases between. Germline CDR1 is SEHNR and CDR2 is FQNEAQ (reference sequence). In DNA form, the CDR3 reads TGTGCCAGCAGCTTAGACACAGGGAACGGGGCCAACGTCCTGACTTTC. Its protein product is CASSLDTGNGANVLTF.

This clonotype came up many times. The V and J genes are TRBV29-1 and TRBJ1-3; unclear D gene. This CDR3 is built from 12 residues. Germline V gene data show CDR1 as SQVTM and CDR2 as ANQGSEA. Trimming cost V 4 bases and J 0 bases, with 4 bases left between them. The CDR3 nucleotides are TGCAGCGTTGGCTCCTCTGGAAACACCATATATTTT. This translates into CSVGSSGNTIYF. Looking up the rest from reference TRBV29-1 and TRBJ1-3 gives the full variable domain: SAVISQKPSRDICQRGTSLTIQCQVDSQVTMMFWYRQQPGQSLTLIATANQGSEATYESGFVIDKFPISRPNLTFSTLTVSNMSPEDSSIYLCSVGSSGNTIYFGEGSWLTVV.

This clonotype occurred many times. This chain joins TRBV5-4 and TRBJ1-1, with D maybe TRBD1 (5 bases). The CDR3 is 15 residues long. Germline assignment: CDR1 SGHNT and CDR2 YYREEE (reference sequence). V was trimmed by 0 bases and J by 2 bases, leaving 11 bases between them. The CDR3 DNA reads as TGTGCCAGCAGCTTGGGCGGACACCGAAACACTGAAGCTTTCTTT. Protein sequence: CASSLGGHRNTEAFF.

V gene TRBV15 combines with J gene TRBJ1-6; D is unclear. Germline V gene lookup returns CDR1 LNHNV and CDR2 YYDKDF (reference sequence). The CDR3 is made up of 14 amino acids. Trimming took 5 bases from V and 5 from J, leaving 10 bases between them. CDR3 nucleotides: TGTGCCACCAGCGATACACAAGATAATTCACCCCTCCACTTT. This codes for CATSDTQDNSPLHF.

The rearrangement uses TRBV11-3 and TRBJ2-5; 10 positions agree with TRBD1. J gave up 3 bases and V 7 bases, and 8 bases lay outside the gene matches. The CDR3 runs to 15 residues. Germline V gene data show CDR1 as SGHNT and CDR2 as YENEEA. The CDR3, as DNA: TGTGCCAGCAAACACTCCGGGACAGGGGAAGAGACCCAGTACTTC. It yields the protein CASKHSGTGEETQYF.

This clonotype was seen many times. The chain has TRBV15 and TRBJ1-1; a possible D gene is TRBD1 (5 bases). Trimming cost V 0 bases and J 4 bases, with 15 bases left between them. This CDR3 has 16 residues. Germline V gene lookup returns CDR1 LNHNV and CDR2 YYDKDF (reference sequence). The CDR3 DNA reads as TGTGCCACCAGCAGAGAGTGGATCAGGGAGGGCACTGAAGCTTTCTTT. It specifies CATSREWIREGTEAFF.

This clonotype showed up many times. The chain couples TRBV28 to TRBJ1-6; tentatively, D is TRBD1 (5 bases). V lost 8 bases and J lost 0, with 11 bases in between. CDR3 length: 15 amino acids. CDR1 is MDHEN and CDR2 is SYDVKM in the germline V gene. CDR3 nucleotide sequence: TGTGCCAGCCGGGGCGCCAGCTCCTATAATTCACCCCTCCACTTT. This gives the protein CASRGASSYNSPLHF.

The V and J genes are TRBV12-3 or TRBV12-4 and TRBJ2-5; TRBD2 matches 10 bases. V gave up 5 bases and J gave up 0 bases; unmatched junction bases: 6. The CDR3 is 16 amino acids. Here the CDR3 reads CASSISLAGYQETQYF. The CDR3, as DNA: TGTGCCAGCAGTATATCACTAGCGGGGTACCAAGAGACCCAGTACTTC.